The 15 T cell receptor beta chains reported below all come from one sample, sequenced in a study of cytomegalovirus exposure and HLA in healthy donors. The PCR had 60 Vbeta and 13 Jbeta primers. Repertoires were generated with immunoSEQ multiplex PCR, while TCRdb's copy carries only in-frame clones and drops some. The table lists 180,000 or so clones, 75% of them singletons. The sample consisted of PBMCs. These TCRs come from a woman in her thirties or forties in good health and CMV-seropositive.

The CDR3, as DNA: TGTGCCAGCAGCGATACACCTTCTAACTATGGCTACACCTTC. Amino acids: CASSDTPSNYGYTF. The rearrangement links TRBV9 to TRBJ1-2; D is ambiguous. V was shortened by 3 bases and J by 0 bases, with 9 bases between the two germline ends. Germline CDR1 and CDR2: SGDLS and YYNGEE. The CDR3 is made up of 14 amino acids.

This clone was seen only a few times. The gene calls are TRBV5-1 and TRBJ1-4, with unresolved D. Germline values: CDR1 SGHRS, CDR2 YFSETQ. Trimming removed 4 bases at V and 5 bases at J, with 12 bases between. CDR3 length: 14 residues. The CDR3 coding sequence is TGCGCCAGCAGCCCGGGTTACCAAAATGAAAAACTGTTTTTT. Translated, it gives CASSPGYQNEKLFF.

This chain uses TRBV19 with TRBJ1-3; D is unresolved. V lost 11 bases and J lost 8, with 10 bases in between. The CDR3 is 10 residues long. Germline V gene data show CDR1 as LNHDA and CDR2 as SQIVND (reference sequence). The CDR3 sequence is CASLQDTIYF. The CDR3 region has the DNA TGTGCCTCACTCCAGGACACCATATATTTT.

In its sample, this clone was seen a few times. The chain employs TRBV10-1 and TRBJ2-5; TRBD2 aligns across 11 bases. The J call is uncertain, as TRBJ2-7 better fits the DNA end. In germline, CDR1 is WNHNN, CDR2 SYGVQD (reference sequence). The CDR3 has 19 amino acids. The CDR3 sequence is CASSVTSGRDKAVHYEQYF. DNA for the CDR3: TGCGCCAGCAGTGTTACTAGCGGGAGAGATAAGGCCGTTCACTACGAGCAGTACTTC.

The chain is built from TRBV7-9 and TRBJ2-3; 10 nucleotides align to TRBD2. After removal of 4 bases from V and 3 bases from J, the junction contained 1 base not matched to a gene. Germline CDR1 and CDR2: SEHNR and FQNEAQ (reference sequence). CDR3 length equals 14 residues. CDR3 region: CASSSSGRTDTQYF. The CDR3 DNA follows: TGTGCCAGCAGCTCTAGCGGGAGAACAGATACGCAGTATTTT.

The rearrangement links TRBV19 to TRBJ1-2; D is perhaps TRBD1 (5 bases). Trimming took 5 bases from V and 4 from J, leaving 11 bases between them. From germline, CDR1 is LNHDA and CDR2 SQIVND (reference sequence). This CDR3 contains 13 residues. CDR3 nucleotide sequence: TGTGCCAGTAGTCCGTCGGGGGTCTATGGCTACACCTTC. It encodes CASSPSGVYGYTF. The variable domain in full, with the rest retrieved from reference TRBV19 and TRBJ1-2, is DGGITQSPKYLFRKEGQNVTLSCEQNLNHDAMYWYRQDPGQGLRLIYYSQIVNDFQKGDIAEGYSVSREKKESFPLTVTSAQKNPTAFYLCASSPSGVYGYTFGSGTRLTVV.

This clone turned up a few times. This rearrangement joins TRBV5-4 to TRBJ2-3; TRBD2 might be the D (5 bases). CDR3 length equals 17 residues. The V end was cut by 5 bases, the J end by 0 bases, with 19 bases between. Germline V CDR1 and CDR2: SGHNT, YYREEE (reference sequence). DNA for the CDR3: TGTGCCAGCAGTGCCCCTGCGGGTGGATTTAGCACAGATACGCAGTATTTT. It is translated as CASSAPAGGFSTDTQYF. Based on the CDR3 plus reference TRBV5-4 and TRBJ2-3, the full variable domain is ETGVTQSPTHLIKTRGQQVTLRCSSQSGHNTVSWYQQALGQGPQFIFQYYREEENGRGNFPPRFSGLQFPNYSSELNVNALELDDSALYLCASSAPAGGFSTDTQYFGPGTRLTVL.

V and J are TRBV11-1 and TRBJ2-1, with 7 bases lining up with TRBD2. Germline CDR1 is SGHAT and CDR2 is FQDESV (reference sequence). Trimming took 0 bases from V and 13 from J; bases not matched to a gene: 9. The CDR3 runs 14 residues. The CDR3: CASSLAGSSGYQFF. The DNA of the CDR3 is TGTGCCAGCAGCTTAGCGGGGTCTAGCGGTTATCAGTTCTTC.

V and J are TRBV7-3 and TRBJ2-3; D is unresolved. Trimming took 4 bases from V and 0 from J, leaving 8 bases between them. The germline gives CDR1 SGHTA, CDR2 FQGTGA. This CDR3 spans 14 amino acids. CDR3 loop: CASSSTRSTDTQYF. The CDR3 DNA is TGTGCCAGCAGCTCTACTCGGAGCACAGATACGCAGTATTTT.

The chain has TRBV29-1 and TRBJ1-1; 8 positions match TRBD1. J was trimmed by 4 bases and V by 7 bases; bases with no gene match: 11. The CDR3 has 14 amino acids. Germline CDR1 SQVTM, CDR2 ANQGSEA. The CDR3 loop is CSAVVTGGGTEAFF. As DNA, the CDR3 is TGCAGCGCCGTCGTTACAGGGGGAGGCACTGAAGCTTTCTTT.

The rearrangement links TRBV6-1 to TRBJ2-7; D is possibly TRBD1 (6 bases). Between the trimmed V and J ends, which lost 6 bases and 2 bases, there was a span of 14 bases. CDR1 and CDR2 (germline): MNHNS, SASEGT. This CDR3 has 14 amino acids. CDR3 sequence (DNA): TGTGCCAGCAGGACAGGCCCTACTCCCTACGAGCAGTACTTC. Its translation is CASRTGPTPYEQYF.

Here the CDR3 DNA reads TGTGCCAGCAGTTTCCGCCTAGCGGACACAGATACGCAGTATTTT. Protein: CASSFRLADTDTQYF. V is TRBV27 and J is TRBJ2-3, with 7 bases lining up with TRBD2. The germline gives CDR1 MNHEY, CDR2 SMNVEV (reference sequence). Unmatched junction bases numbered 5, after V lost 3 bases and J lost 2 bases. The CDR3 runs to 15 residues.

V and J are TRBV29-1 and TRBJ2-5; unclear D gene. Trimming stripped 3 bases from V and 7 bases from J, with 12 bases between. Germline V CDR1 and CDR2: SQVTM, ANQGSEA. The CDR3 spans 12 residues. CDR3 region: CSVDSSAGTQYF. In DNA, the CDR3 is TGCAGCGTTGACTCTTCAGCAGGGACCCAGTACTTC.

The V and J genes are TRBV9 and TRBJ1-5; 7 bases agree with TRBD1. Germline CDR1 reads SGDLS; CDR2 reads YYNGEE. The CDR3 spans 15 residues. V lost 5 bases to trimming and J lost 1 base; unmatched junction nucleotides: 6. Here the CDR3 reads CASSGDSKSNQPQHF. The DNA for the CDR3 is TGTGCCAGCAGTGGGGACAGTAAAAGCAATCAGCCCCAGCATTTT.

This chain links TRBV28 with TRBJ1-2; a possible D gene is TRBD1 (6 bases). Trimming took 2 bases from V and 4 from J, leaving 11 bases between them. This CDR3 has 14 amino acids. Looked up from germline, CDR1 is MDHEN and CDR2 is SYDVKM. The CDR3 coding sequence is TGTGCCAGCAGTTTACAGGGGAAGGGCTATGGCTACACCTTC. As protein: CASSLQGKGYGYTF.